Listed below are T cell receptor beta chains from one sample, sequenced in a study of cytomegalovirus exposure and HLA in healthy donors. Clones were sequenced by immunoSEQ multiplex PCR, and TCRdb holds only the in-frame ones, with some missing. Of roughly 180,000 clones in the sample, approximately 84% were seen once. Sequencing was carried out using PBMCs. The receptors derive from a girl between 5 and 17 years old in good health and CMV-seropositive. CDR3s include the opening cysteine and the closing phenylalanine or tryptophan. D genes are given only for firm matches. For some rows the clone size is stated as once, few or many, or as a class when expanded; others skip it.

clone size | D gene | J gene | V gene | CDR3 DNA | CDR3 protein
once | TRBD2 | TRBJ2-3 | TRBV7-6 | TGTGCCAGCAGCTTGAAGTCCGCGGGGGACCTCACAGATACGCAGTATTTT | CASSLKSAGDLTDTQYF
. | . | TRBJ1-4 | TRBV20-1 | TGCAGTGCTATTCTGGCCGAAAAACTGTTTTTT | CSAILAEKLFF
few | . | TRBJ1-6 | TRBV6-5 | TGTGCCAGTGATACAGGGACGGATAATTCACCCCTCCACTTT | CASDTGTDNSPLHF
. | TRBD1 | TRBJ1-1 | TRBV11-3 | TGTGCCAGCAGACTTACCGACAGGGAAAACACTGAAGCTTTCTTT | CASRLTDRENTEAFF
. | . | TRBJ1-1 | TRBV5-6 | TGTGCCAGCAGCTTTCTCCCCTTTGAAGCTTTCTTT | CASSFLPFEAFF
once | . | TRBJ1-3 | TRBV5-4 | TGTGCCAGCAGCTTATCCGGGAAAAGCGGGGGAAACACCATATATTTT | CASSLSGKSGGNTIYF
. | TRBD1 | TRBJ1-2 | TRBV29-1 | TGCAGCGTAATTGAGACAGGGTTTTATGGCTACACCTTC | CSVIETGFYGYTF
. | TRBD2 | TRBJ2-1 | TRBV5-5 | TGTGCCAGCAGCTTGGGGCTAGCGGGGGGTTACAATGAGCAGTTCTTC | CASSLGLAGGYNEQFF
once | . | TRBJ2-1 | TRBV5-1 | TGCGCCAGCAGCTCACTGAAAGTCCCCTACAATGAGCAGTTCTTC | CASSSLKVPYNEQFF
few | . | TRBJ1-2 | TRBV19 | TGTGCCAGTAGGAAAGACAGGTTGTACACCTTC | CASRKDRLYTF
. | TRBD1 | TRBJ1-4 | TRBV9 | TGTGCCAGCAGCGTAGCGGGGACAGGGGGCGAAAAACTGTTTTTT | CASSVAGTGGEKLFF
. | TRBD1 | TRBJ1-1 | TRBV5-4 | TGTGCCAGCAGCTTGGGACAGGGGGTTTGGAACACTGAAGCTTTCTTT | CASSLGQGVWNTEAFF
. | TRBD2 | TRBJ2-1 | TRBV6-5 | TGTGCCAGCACCCAACCTGGGGGGGGTGAGCAGTTCTTC | CASTQPGGGEQFF
few | . | TRBJ2-1 | TRBV27 | TGTGCCAGCAGTTTCAGGACCTACAATGAGCAGTTCTTC | CASSFRTYNEQFF
. | TRBD1 | TRBJ1-1 | TRBV9 | TGTGCCAGCAGCCCACGGACAGGCCTGAACACTGAAGCTTTCTTT | CASSPRTGLNTEAFF
once | . | TRBJ1-5 | TRBV6-5 | TGTGCCAGCAGTTCCGCTGAGGGCGCCTCTCAGCCCCAGCATTTT | CASSSAEGASQPQHF
. | TRBD1 | TRBJ2-1 | TRBV10-1 | TGCGCCAGCAGCGGAGGACAGGGGGACAATGAGCAGTTCTTC | CASSGGQGDNEQFF
few | . | TRBJ2-3 | TRBV30 | TGTGCCTGGAGTGTACCGGGGTCGAACACAGATACGCAGTATTTT | CAWSVPGSNTDTQYF
once | TRBD1 | TRBJ2-2 | TRBV10-2 | TGCGCCAGCAGTCCGACAGGGGCCGCAACCACGAACACCGGGGAGCTGTTTTTT | CASSPTGAATTNTGELFF
. | TRBD1 | TRBJ1-1 | TRBV5-1 | TGCGCCAGCAGCTCGGACAGGGGGCTCACTGAAGCTTTCTTT | CASSSDRGLTEAFF
. | TRBD2 | TRBJ2-3 | TRBV7-9 | TGTGCCAGCAGCGAAATGACTAGCGGGGGGAGAGATACGCAGTATTTT | CASSEMTSGGRDTQYF
. | . | TRBJ1-1 | TRBV20-1 | TGCAGTGCTCCGACCAGCGTGGCTTTCTTT | CSAPTSVAFF
. | TRBD1 | TRBJ1-5 | TRBV27 | TGTGCCAGCAGTTCGGGACAGAGATTCAATCAGCCCCAGCATTTT | CASSSGQRFNQPQHF
. | TRBD1 | TRBJ1-1 | TRBV9 | TGTGCCAGCAGCGTAGGGGACAGGTCCGAAATGAACACTGAAGCTTTCTTT | CASSVGDRSEMNTEAFF
. | . | TRBJ1-1 | TRBV11-2 | TGTGCCAGCAGCTCTGCCCCCGTGGACAGAACGAACACTGAAGCTTTCTTT | CASSSAPVDRTNTEAFF
. | . | TRBJ1-5 | TRBV7-2 | TGTGCCAGCAGCTTAGGACTCAATCAGCCCCAGCATTTT | CASSLGLNQPQHF
. | . | TRBJ1-2 | TRBV21-1 | TGTGCCAGCAGCAAATCTGTAATTTATGGCTACACCTTC | CASSKSVIYGYTF
. | . | TRBJ1-1 | TRBV5-5 | TGTGCCAGCAGCTTGGTGCCGGCCGCGGATGCTTTCTTT | CASSLVPAADAFF
. | . | TRBJ1-5 | TRBV29-1 | TGCAGCGTTATTGACACCCATAGCAATCAGCCCCAGCATTTT | CSVIDTHSNQPQHF
. | TRBD2 | TRBJ2-7 | TRBV13 | TGTGCCAGCAGCTACCGGGGGGGCGAGCAGTACTTC | CASSYRGGEQYF
. | TRBD1 | TRBJ1-5 | TRBV30 | TGTGCCTGGAGTAAAGGGGGCGCAGGTAATCAGCCCCAGCATTTT | CAWSKGGAGNQPQHF
. | TRBD1 | TRBJ2-5 | TRBV7-9 | TGTGCCAGCAGCCTAGGGGGACAGAAAGAGACCCAGTACTTC | CASSLGGQKETQYF
. | TRBD1 | TRBJ2-4 | TRBV2 | TGTGCCAGCAGGGGCTCGGGACAGATTTTCTTC | CASRGSGQIFF
. | TRBD1 | TRBJ1-1 | TRBV7-9 | TGTGCCAGCAGTAGACAGGGGGACACTGAAGCTTTCTTT | CASSRQGDTEAFF
. | . | TRBJ1-2 | TRBV5-1 | TGCGCCAGCAGCCCCCTGGACATCTATGGCTACACCTTC | CASSPLDIYGYTF
few | . | TRBJ2-7 | TRBV5-6 | TGTGCCAGCAGCTTGGGGGCTGGTCTGCTGGACGAGCAGTACTTC | CASSLGAGLLDEQYF
. | . | TRBJ2-7 | TRBV28 | TGTGCCAGCAGTTTATCTGGCGGGGTATACGAGCAGTACTTC | CASSLSGGVYEQYF